This section outlines one T cell receptor beta chain sequence together with its context. Its antigen is unknown. These data are taken from a study of cytomegalovirus exposure and HLA in healthy donors. Study findings and constraints: Indistinguishable V segments, including TRBV6-2 and TRBV6-3, were excluded.

In the PCR, 60 Vbeta and 13 Jbeta primers were used. Produced via immunoSEQ multiplex PCR; TCRdb's table is partial and in-frame only. The sample records approximately 160,000 clones, about 75% being singletons. The V gene's germline CDR1 is SGDLS and CDR2 YYNGEE. The J segment lost 4 bases and the V segment lost 0 bases, leaving 5 bases of the junction unmatched. The CDR3 totals 15 residues. The chain links TRBV9 to TRBJ2-3; 7 bases align to TRBD2. The sequence was obtained from a woman in her forties or fifties in good health and CMV-seropositive. The sample consisted of PBMCs. The CDR3 here is CASSVASRGADTQYF. The CDR3 DNA follows: TGTGCCAGCAGCGTAGCGAGTCGGGGGGCAGATACGCAGTATTTT.